Sequencing of this TCR beta chain was carried out in a study of OX40 agonist ivuxolimab in advanced cancers. About the study as a whole: Ivuxolimab was an agonistic, fully human IgG2 monoclonal antibody directed against OX40 (CD134), a costimulatory receptor. Three dose-escalation patients achieved partial responses, one with hepatocellular carcinoma and two with cutaneous melanoma. Patients were allowed to have had prior anti-PD-1, anti-PD-L1 or anti-CTLA-4 therapy, and approximately 40% of the dose-escalation patients had been treated with checkpoint inhibitors. Intravenous ivuxolimab was administered to patients every 2 weeks at six dose levels: 0.01, 0.1, 0.3, 1.5, 3 and 10 mg/kg. Of the roughly 52 dose-escalation patients, hepatocellular carcinoma was present in roughly 19, melanoma in roughly 15, renal cell carcinoma in 9 and head and neck cancer in 9. Peripheral TCRbeta sequencing aimed to test whether ivuxolimab altered TCR sequence diversity and caused clonal T-cell expansion. In the dose-escalation cohort, nearly 85% of patients were male, and the mean age was 60 years with a range of roughly 20 to 79. The monotherapy dose-escalation portion (N ≈ 50 patients) of the phase I ivuxolimab trial is reported in the paper. Study-wide conclusions, independent of this receptor: In the 0.1-3.0 mg/kg groups, partial responders had among the lowest normalized peripheral clonal expansion, particularly in CD8+ T cells. After ivuxolimab, expanded clones were on average more numerous among CD8+ T cells than among CD4+ T cells. Low levels of normalized T-cell clonal expansion were also seen in some patients who did not respond. The antigen specificity of the peripheral T cells that underwent clonal expansion was not determined. At doses of 0.1 to 3.0 mg/kg, clonal expansion of both CD4+ and CD8+ T cells in blood was seen between baseline and week 6.

For sequencing of the TCRbeta CDR3 region, genomic DNA was extracted from the sorted cells. TCRbeta CDR3 regions were sequenced using the immunoSEQ Assay. The table was pulled from immuneACCESS by TCRdb, which kept in-frame rearrangements only. Such tables lose some clones; where checked, under half of the loss comes from unresolved V genes, and the rest has no known cause. The sample has tens of thousands of clones on record, about 87% of them singletons. Roughly 10% of the sample lies in the top ten. Of note for this clone: This clone's antigen is unknown. Base qualities are not at hand, and no much larger clone is one base apart.

Patients with a history of autoimmune disease or receiving systemic immunosuppression were excluded from the trial. In every dose cohort, peripheral blood was drawn for TCR sequencing at baseline, cycle 4 day 1, and cycle 7 day 1. Samples came from an open-label, multicenter, first-in-human phase I dose-escalation trial of ivuxolimab. Adults with locally advanced or metastatic head and neck squamous cell, hepatocellular, melanoma or renal cell carcinoma were enrolled in the trial. Before TCR sequencing, CD4+ and CD8+ T cells were separately sorted from peripheral blood. Inclusive of the bounding cysteine and phenylalanine, the CDR3 is 15 residues long. Just CDR3 DNA is preserved here, 45 bases in frame from base 1. V loses 4 bases, J loses 1 base, and the germline ends lie 17 bases apart. CDR1 and CDR2 are drawn from the germline V gene (reference sequence): GTSNPN, SVGIG.

The source of this sequence is an adult with an advanced solid tumor such as melanoma, head and neck, liver or kidney cancer. Sequenced here: CD4+ or CD8+ T cells sorted from blood, sampled in a trial of the OX40 agonist ivuxolimab. The chain couples TRBV30 to TRBJ2-7; the D segment might be TRBD1 or TRBD2, since each matches 6 bases. The CDR3 is CAWKAGHSLSYEQYF. The DNA reads TGTGCCTGGAAGGCGGGACACAGTTTATCCTACGAGCAGTACTTC.